This T cell receptor (beta chain) derives from a study of cytomegalovirus exposure and HLA in healthy donors. General study results and limits: Clusters of TCRs from the first cohort tended to co-occur in the 120 validation repertoires (as a later analysis found). The listing of 160 or so TCR beta chains classed them as cytomegalovirus-associated. Researchers reported that three CMV-associated chains were confirmed in vitro as CMV antigen-specific.

As concerns this clone: Its target is not known.

V shed 3 bases, J shed 2 bases, and the junction held 7 bases outside the gene matches. In germline, CDR1 is MNHNS, CDR2 SASEGT. This CDR3 has 15 amino acids. Assay: immunoSEQ multiplex PCR; the TCRdb copy retains only in-frame clones and omits some. The sample yields roughly 150,000 clones, around 85% seen once. The receptor's source is a woman aged 25 to 39 in good health and CMV-seronegative. The chain has TRBV6-1 and TRBJ2-7; 7 positions match TRBD2. Material for sequencing was PBMCs. This chain's CDR3 is CASSDRTSSPYEQYF. The CDR3, as DNA: TGTGCCAGCAGTGACCGGACTAGTTCCCCCTACGAGCAGTACTTC.